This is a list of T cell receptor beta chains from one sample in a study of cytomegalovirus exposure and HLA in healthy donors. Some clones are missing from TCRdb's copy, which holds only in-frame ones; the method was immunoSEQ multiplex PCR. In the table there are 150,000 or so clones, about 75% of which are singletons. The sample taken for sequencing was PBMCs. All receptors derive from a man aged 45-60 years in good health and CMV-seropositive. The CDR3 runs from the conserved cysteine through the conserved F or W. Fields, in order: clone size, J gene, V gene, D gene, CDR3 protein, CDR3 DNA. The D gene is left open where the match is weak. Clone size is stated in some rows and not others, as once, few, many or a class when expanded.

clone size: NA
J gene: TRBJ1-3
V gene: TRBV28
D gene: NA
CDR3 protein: CASQSGNTIYF
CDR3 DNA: TGTGCCTCACAAAGTGGAAACACCATATATTTT

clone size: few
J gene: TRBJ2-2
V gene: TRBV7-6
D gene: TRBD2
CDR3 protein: CASSLIRAGARGTGELFF
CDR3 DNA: TGTGCCAGCAGCCTAATCCGAGCGGGGGCTCGGGGGACCGGGGAGCTGTTTTTT

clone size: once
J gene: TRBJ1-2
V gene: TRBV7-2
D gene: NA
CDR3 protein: CASSLSIGASGYTF
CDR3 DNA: TGTGCCAGCAGCTTATCTATAGGGGCCTCTGGCTACACCTTC

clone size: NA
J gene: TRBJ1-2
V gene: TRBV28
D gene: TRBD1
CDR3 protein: CASRPDRVSGYTF
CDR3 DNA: TGTGCCAGCAGACCTGACAGGGTGAGCGGCTACACCTTC

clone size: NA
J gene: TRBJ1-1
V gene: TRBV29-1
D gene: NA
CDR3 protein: CSVTAGGVGTEAFF
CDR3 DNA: TGCAGCGTAACCGCGGGGGGGGTTGGGACTGAAGCTTTCTTT

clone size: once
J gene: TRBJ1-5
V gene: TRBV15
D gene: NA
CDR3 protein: CATEEGGVNQPQHF
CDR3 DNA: TGTGCCACCGAAGAGGGCGGGGTTAATCAGCCCCAGCATTTT

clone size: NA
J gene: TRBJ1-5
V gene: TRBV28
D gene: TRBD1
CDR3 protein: CASSKGYRGGQPQHF
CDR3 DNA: TGTGCCAGCAGTAAAGGGTACAGGGGGGGTCAGCCCCAGCATTTT

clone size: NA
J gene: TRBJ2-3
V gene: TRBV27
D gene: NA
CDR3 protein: CASSLTPTDTQYF
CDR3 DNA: TGTGCCAGCAGTTTAACTCCGACAGATACGCAGTATTTT

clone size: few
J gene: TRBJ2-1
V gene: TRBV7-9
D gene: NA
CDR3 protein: CASSLRTAKVTYNEQFF
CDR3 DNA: TGTGCCAGCAGCTTAAGGACAGCAAAGGTGACCTACAATGAGCAGTTCTTC

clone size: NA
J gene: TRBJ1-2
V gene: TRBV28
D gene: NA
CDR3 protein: CASTPRGYGYTF
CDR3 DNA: TGTGCCAGCACCCCCCGGGGTTATGGCTACACCTTC

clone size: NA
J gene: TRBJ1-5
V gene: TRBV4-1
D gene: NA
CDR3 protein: CASSPLGGQPANQPQHF
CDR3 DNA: TGCGCCAGCAGCCCCCTCGGTGGACAACCCGCAAATCAGCCCCAGCATTTT

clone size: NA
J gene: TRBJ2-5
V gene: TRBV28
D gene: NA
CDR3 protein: CASSLRQGGHETQYF
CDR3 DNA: TGTGCCAGCAGTTTAAGGCAGGGGGGACATGAGACCCAGTACTTC

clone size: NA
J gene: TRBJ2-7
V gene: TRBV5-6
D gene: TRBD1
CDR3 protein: CASSLGGQAAAQYF
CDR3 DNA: TGTGCCAGCAGCCTTGGTGGACAGGCCGCGGCGCAGTACTTC

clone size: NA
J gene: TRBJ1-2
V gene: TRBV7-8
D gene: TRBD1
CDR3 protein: CASSPEGARGYTF
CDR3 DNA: TGTGCCAGCAGCCCCGAGGGGGCGCGGGGCTACACCTTC

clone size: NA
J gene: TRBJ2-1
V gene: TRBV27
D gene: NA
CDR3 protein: CASSLSGGNEQFF
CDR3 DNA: TGTGCCAGCAGTTTATCTGGGGGGAATGAGCAGTTCTTC

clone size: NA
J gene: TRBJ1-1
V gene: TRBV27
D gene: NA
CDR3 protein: CASSYSSFTNTEAFF
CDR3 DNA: TGTGCCAGCAGTTACTCGAGCTTTACGAACACTGAAGCTTTCTTT

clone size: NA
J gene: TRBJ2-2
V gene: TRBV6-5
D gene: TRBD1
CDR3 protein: CARGDSTGELFF
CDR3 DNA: TGTGCCAGAGGGGACAGTACCGGGGAGCTGTTTTTT

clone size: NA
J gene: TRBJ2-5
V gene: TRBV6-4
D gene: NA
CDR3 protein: CASSDTPSGGRETQYF
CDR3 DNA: TGTGCCAGCAGCGATACACCCTCCGGGGGACGAGAGACCCAGTACTTC

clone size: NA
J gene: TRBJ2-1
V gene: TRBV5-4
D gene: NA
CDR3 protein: CASSSGTRGNNEQFF
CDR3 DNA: TGTGCCAGCAGCTCTGGGACAAGAGGCAACAATGAGCAGTTCTTC

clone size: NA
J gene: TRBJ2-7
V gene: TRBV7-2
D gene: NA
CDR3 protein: CASSLGLSYEQYF
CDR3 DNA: TGTGCCAGCAGCTTAGGCCTATCCTACGAGCAGTACTTC

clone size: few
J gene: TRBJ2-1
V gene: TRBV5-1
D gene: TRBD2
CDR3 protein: CASSLSSLAGGLYNEQFF
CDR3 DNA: TGCGCCAGCAGCTTGTCCTCACTAGCGGGGGGGCTTTACAATGAGCAGTTCTTC

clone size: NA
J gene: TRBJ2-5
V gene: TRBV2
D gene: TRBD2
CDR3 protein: CASSPRFRGGLETQYF
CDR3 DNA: TGTGCCAGCAGTCCTCGTTTTCGGGGGGGCCTGGAGACCCAGTACTTC

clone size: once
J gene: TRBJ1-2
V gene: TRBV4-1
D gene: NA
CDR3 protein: CASSQDIRAARLGGYTF
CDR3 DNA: TGCGCCAGCAGCCAAGATATCAGGGCCGCCCGGCTGGGAGGCTACACCTTC

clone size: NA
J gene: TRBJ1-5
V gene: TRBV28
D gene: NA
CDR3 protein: CASSLYGGVQPQHF
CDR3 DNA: TGTGCCAGCAGTTTATACGGGGGGGTACAGCCCCAGCATTTT

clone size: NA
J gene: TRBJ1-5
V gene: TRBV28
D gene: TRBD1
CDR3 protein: CARHRGGDQPQHF
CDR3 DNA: TGTGCCCGGCACAGGGGGGGCGATCAGCCCCAGCATTTT

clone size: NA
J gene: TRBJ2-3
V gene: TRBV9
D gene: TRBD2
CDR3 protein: CASSVASGGADTQYF
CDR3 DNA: TGTGCCAGCAGCGTAGCTAGCGGGGGGGCAGATACGCAGTATTTT

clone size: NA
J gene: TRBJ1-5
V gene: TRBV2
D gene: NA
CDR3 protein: CASSAGGTGPQHF
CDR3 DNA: TGTGCCAGCAGTGCGGGCGGGACGGGGCCCCAGCATTTT

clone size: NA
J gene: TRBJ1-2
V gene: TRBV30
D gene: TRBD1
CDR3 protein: CAWGGTGGDNYGYTF
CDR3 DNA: TGTGCCTGGGGCGGGACAGGGGGCGACAACTATGGCTACACCTTC

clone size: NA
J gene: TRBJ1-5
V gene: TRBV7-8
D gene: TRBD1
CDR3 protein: CASTTGDQPQHF
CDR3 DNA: TGTGCCAGCACAACAGGGGATCAGCCCCAGCATTTT

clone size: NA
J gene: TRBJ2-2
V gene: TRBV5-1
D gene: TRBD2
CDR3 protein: CASSLPGGGTGELFF
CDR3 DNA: TGCGCCAGCAGCTTGCCCGGGGGGGGCACCGGGGAGCTGTTTTTT

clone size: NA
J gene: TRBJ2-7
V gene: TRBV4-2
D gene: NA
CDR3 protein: CASSQLSGEQYF
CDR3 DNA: TGTGCCAGCAGCCAATTATCCGGCGAGCAGTACTTC

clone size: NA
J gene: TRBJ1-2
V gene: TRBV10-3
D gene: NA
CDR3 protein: CAIRSGQGYTF
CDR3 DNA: TGTGCCATCAGGTCCGGACAGGGCTACACCTTC

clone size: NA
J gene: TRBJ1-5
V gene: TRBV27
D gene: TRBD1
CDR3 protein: CASSTAGQGRQPQHF
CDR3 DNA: TGTGCCAGCAGTACCGCGGGACAGGGACGGCAGCCCCAGCATTTT

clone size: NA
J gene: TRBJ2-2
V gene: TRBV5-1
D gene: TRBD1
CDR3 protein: CASSLGAQGATGELFF
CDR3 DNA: TGCGCCAGCAGCTTGGGGGCACAGGGGGCCACCGGGGAGCTGTTTTTT

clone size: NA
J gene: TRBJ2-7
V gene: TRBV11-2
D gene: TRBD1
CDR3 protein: CASRKPGQAYEQYF
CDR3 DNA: TGTGCCAGCAGGAAGCCGGGACAGGCCTACGAGCAGTACTTC

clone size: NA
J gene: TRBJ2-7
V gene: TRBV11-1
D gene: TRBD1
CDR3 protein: CASSSTGTGYEQYF
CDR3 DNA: TGTGCCAGCAGCTCTACCGGGACAGGCTACGAGCAGTACTTC

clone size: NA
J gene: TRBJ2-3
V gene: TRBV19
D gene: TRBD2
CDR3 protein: CASSASGGTDTQYF
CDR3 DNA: TGTGCCAGTAGTGCTAGCGGGGGCACAGATACGCAGTATTTT

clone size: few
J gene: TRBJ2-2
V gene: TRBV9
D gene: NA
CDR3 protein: CASSVDVTGELFF
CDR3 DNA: TGTGCCAGCAGCGTAGATGTAACCGGGGAGCTGTTTTTT

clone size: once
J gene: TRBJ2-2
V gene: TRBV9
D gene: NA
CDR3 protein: CASSVPPLPQGPGELFF
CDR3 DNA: TGTGCCAGCAGCGTCCCCCCCCTACCACAGGGACCCGGGGAGCTGTTTTTT

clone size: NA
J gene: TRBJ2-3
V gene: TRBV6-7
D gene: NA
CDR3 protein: CASSYGGDGDTQYF
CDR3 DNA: TGTGCCAGCAGTTACGGCGGAGACGGAGATACGCAGTATTTT

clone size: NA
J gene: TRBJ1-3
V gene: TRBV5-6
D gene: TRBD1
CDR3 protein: CASSGGGQGASGNTIYF
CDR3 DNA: TGTGCCAGCAGCGGGGGGGGACAGGGAGCTTCTGGAAACACCATATATTTT

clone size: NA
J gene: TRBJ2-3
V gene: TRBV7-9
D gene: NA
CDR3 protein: CASSSGADTQYF
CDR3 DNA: TGTGCCAGCAGCTCGGGAGCGGATACGCAGTATTTT

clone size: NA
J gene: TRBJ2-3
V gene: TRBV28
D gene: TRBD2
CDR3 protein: CASLLAGGKDTQYF
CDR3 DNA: TGTGCCAGCCTTCTAGCGGGGGGCAAGGATACGCAGTATTTT

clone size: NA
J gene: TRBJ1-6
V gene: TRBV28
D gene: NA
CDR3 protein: CASSLNPGRGDDSPLHF
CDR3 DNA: TGTGCCAGCAGTTTAAATCCGGGCAGGGGAGATGATTCACCCCTCCACTTT

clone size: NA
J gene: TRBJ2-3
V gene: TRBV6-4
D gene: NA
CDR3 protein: CASSDSQGTTDTQYF
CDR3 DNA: TGTGCCAGCAGTGACAGTCAGGGCACCACAGATACGCAGTATTTT

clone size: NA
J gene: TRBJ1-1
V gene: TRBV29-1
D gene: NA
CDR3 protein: CSVEDPGIGAFF
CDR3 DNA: TGCAGCGTTGAAGATCCAGGGATCGGAGCTTTCTTT

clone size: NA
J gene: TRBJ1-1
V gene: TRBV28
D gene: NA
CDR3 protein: CASTRGSNTEAFF
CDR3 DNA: TGTGCCAGCACCCGGGGGTCGAACACTGAAGCTTTCTTT

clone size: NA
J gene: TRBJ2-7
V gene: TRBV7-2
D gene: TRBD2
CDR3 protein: CASSLLAGGSSYEQYF
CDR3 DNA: TGTGCCAGCAGCTTGCTAGCGGGGGGTAGCTCCTACGAGCAGTACTTC

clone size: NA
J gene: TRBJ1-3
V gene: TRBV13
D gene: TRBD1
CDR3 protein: CASSTRTGGSGNTIYF
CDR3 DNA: TGTGCCAGCAGCACCCGGACAGGGGGATCTGGAAACACCATATATTTT

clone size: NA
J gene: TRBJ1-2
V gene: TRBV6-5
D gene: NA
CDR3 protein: CASSAANPTGGYTF
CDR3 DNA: TGTGCCAGCAGTGCGGCCAACCCCACGGGGGGCTACACCTTC

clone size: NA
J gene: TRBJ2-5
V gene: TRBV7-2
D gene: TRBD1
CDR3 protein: CASSLSRGGTGGRETQYF
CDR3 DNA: TGTGCCAGCAGCTTAAGTAGGGGGGGGACAGGGGGACGAGAGACCCAGTACTTC

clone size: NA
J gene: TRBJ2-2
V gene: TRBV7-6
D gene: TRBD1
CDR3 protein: CASSGRGQGNTGELFF
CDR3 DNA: TGTGCCAGCAGCGGCCGTGGACAGGGGAACACCGGGGAGCTGTTTTTT

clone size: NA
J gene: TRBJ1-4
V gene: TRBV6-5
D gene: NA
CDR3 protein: CASRTDYSGEKLFF
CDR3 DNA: TGTGCCAGCAGGACGGATTACAGTGGTGAAAAACTGTTTTTT

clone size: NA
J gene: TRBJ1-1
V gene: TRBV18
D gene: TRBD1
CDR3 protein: CASSLFTGTGGETEAFF
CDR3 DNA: TGTGCCAGCTCACTCTTCACCGGGACAGGGGGGGAAACTGAAGCTTTCTTT